This T cell receptor (beta chain) was sequenced during a study of Graves' ophthalmopathy and Graves' hyperthyroidism. Whole-study results and caveats: Clonotypes were expanded in thyroid at above 0.001 frequency, and most also appeared in blood.

Using RNA transcripts, the TCR beta CDR3 regions were amplified. HTBI primers were employed in first-round RT-PCR, then a second-round multiplex PCR followed. TCRdb processed the multiplex PCR reads anew with MiXCR; each CDR3 protein has one entry. The repertoire holds some 200,000 distinct CDR3 sequences, with 29% as singletons. Diagnosis relied on clinical symptoms, serum thyroxine, TRAb, thyroid ultrasound and orbital computed tomography. This clonotype appeared many times. As yet, its antigen is unknown. Germline V lookup: CDR1 SGHDN, CDR2 FVKESK. With 4 bases clipped from V and 2 bases from J, the junction kept 3 bases outside the gene matches. CDR3 length equals 14 residues.

This clonotype was sampled from a man in his fifties with Graves' ophthalmopathy. The sequencing input was peripheral blood. The chain employs TRBV14 and TRBJ2-7; 9 positions agree with TRBD2. The CDR3 sequence is CASSLAGATYEQYF. CDR3 sequence (DNA): TGTGCCAGCAGCCTAGCGGGAGCCACCTACGAGCAGTACTTC. The variable domain in full, with the rest retrieved from reference TRBV14 and TRBJ2-7, is EAGVTQFPSHSVIEKGQTVTLRCDPISGHDNLYWYRRVMGKEIKFLLHFVKESKQDESGMPNNRFLAERTGGTYSTLKVQPAELEDSGVYFCASSLAGATYEQYFGPGTRLTVT.